These T cell receptor beta chains were read from a single sample in a study of cytomegalovirus exposure and HLA in healthy donors. This table comes from immunoSEQ multiplex PCR, and its TCRdb copy is limited to in-frame clones, with some not included. The table lists 60,000 to 70,000 clones. Sequencing was done on a sample of PBMCs. All receptors come from a boy between 10 and 17 years old in good health and CMV-seronegative. Each CDR3 is given with its conserved first and last residue. Fields, in order: J gene, V gene, D gene, CDR3 protein, CDR3 DNA. The D gene is left open where the match is weak.

J: TRBJ2-7; V: TRBV27; D: TRBD2; CDR3: CASSTGTSGAPYEQYF; DNA: TGTGCCAGCAGTACCGGGACTAGCGGGGCCCCCTACGAGCAGTACTTC
J: TRBJ1-1; V: TRBV6-5; D: NA; CDR3: CASSYSTGNTEAFF; DNA: TGTGCCAGCAGTTACTCAACAGGGAACACTGAAGCTTTCTTT
J: TRBJ2-1; V: TRBV29-1; D: TRBD2; CDR3: CSARQASGNNEQFF; DNA: TGCAGCGCTAGACAGGCTAGCGGGAACAATGAGCAGTTCTTC
J: TRBJ2-7; V: TRBV5-1; D: NA; CDR3: CASSLEGGKPYEQYF; DNA: TGCGCCAGCAGCTTGGAAGGGGGTAAGCCGTACGAGCAGTACTTC
J: TRBJ2-5; V: TRBV27; D: TRBD1; CDR3: CASSLFTGGAETQYF; DNA: TGTGCCAGCAGTTTATTTACAGGGGGCGCGGAGACCCAGTACTTC
J: TRBJ1-1; V: TRBV18; D: TRBD1; CDR3: CASSRDRARNTEAFF; DNA: TGTGCCAGCTCACGGGACAGGGCCCGGAACACTGAAGCTTTCTTT
J: TRBJ1-1; V: TRBV5-1; D: TRBD1; CDR3: CASSLALDRGTEAFF; DNA: TGCGCCAGCAGCTTGGCCCTGGACAGGGGAACTGAAGCTTTCTTT
J: TRBJ2-3; V: TRBV2; D: NA; CDR3: CARREGRGPDTQYF; DNA: TGTGCCAGAAGGGAGGGCAGGGGTCCAGATACGCAGTATTTT
J: TRBJ1-5; V: TRBV5-8; D: NA; CDR3: CASSSRWAGQGMDQPQHF; DNA: TGTGCCAGCAGCTCGCGATGGGCCGGGCAGGGAATGGATCAGCCCCAGCATTTT
J: TRBJ2-7; V: TRBV4-3; D: TRBD2; CDR3: CASSQYLAGSYEQYF; DNA: TGCGCCAGCAGCCAATACCTAGCGGGTTCCTACGAGCAGTACTTC
J: TRBJ2-7; V: TRBV7-2; D: NA; CDR3: CASSPAPGSYEQYF; DNA: TGTGCCAGCAGCCCCGCTCCGGGATCCTACGAGCAGTACTTC
J: TRBJ2-4; V: TRBV5-4; D: TRBD1; CDR3: CASSHPQGMAKNIQYF; DNA: TGTGCCAGCAGCCACCCACAGGGGATGGCCAAAAACATTCAGTACTTC
J: TRBJ1-4; V: TRBV4-2; D: NA; CDR3: CASSLFPEGGKLFF; DNA: TGTGCCAGCAGCCTCTTCCCTGAGGGCGGAAAACTGTTTTTT
J: TRBJ1-2; V: TRBV6-1; D: NA; CDR3: CASSEVTGGDYGYTF; DNA: TGTGCCAGCAGTGAAGTAACGGGGGGCGACTATGGCTACACCTTC
J: TRBJ1-1; V: TRBV9; D: NA; CDR3: CASSPSRGEAFF; DNA: TGTGCCAGCAGCCCCTCCCGGGGTGAAGCTTTCTTT
J: TRBJ2-2; V: TRBV11-2; D: TRBD2; CDR3: CASSLVLAGGTGELFF; DNA: TGTGCCAGCAGCTTAGTCCTAGCGGGGGGTACCGGGGAGCTGTTTTTT
J: TRBJ1-1; V: TRBV2; D: NA; CDR3: CASTLGRQMNTEAFF; DNA: TGTGCCAGCACTCTGGGGCGACAAATGAACACTGAAGCTTTCTTT
J: TRBJ2-1; V: TRBV5-1; D: NA; CDR3: CASSDGSSYNEQFF; DNA: TGCGCCAGCAGCGACGGGAGCTCCTACAATGAGCAGTTCTTC
J: TRBJ2-4; V: TRBV7-9; D: TRBD1; CDR3: CASSPQGVPNIQYF; DNA: TGTGCCAGCAGCCCACAGGGGGTCCCAAACATTCAGTACTTC
J: TRBJ2-1; V: TRBV29-1; D: TRBD1; CDR3: CSVGTGRSSYNEQFF; DNA: TGCAGCGTTGGGACAGGCCGAAGCTCCTACAATGAGCAGTTCTTC
J: TRBJ2-7; V: TRBV11-2; D: NA; CDR3: CASSWPGAYEQYF; DNA: TGTGCCAGCAGCTGGCCGGGGGCCTACGAGCAGTACTTC
J: TRBJ1-1; V: TRBV20-1; D: NA; CDR3: CSAMGGTEAFF; DNA: TGCAGTGCTATGGGGGGCACTGAAGCTTTCTTT
J: TRBJ2-2; V: TRBV5-1; D: NA; CDR3: CASSLGTANTGELFF; DNA: TGCGCCAGCAGCTTGGGGACAGCCAACACCGGGGAGCTGTTTTTT
J: TRBJ2-3; V: TRBV7-9; D: NA; CDR3: CASSLPLAVSTDTQYF; DNA: TGTGCCAGCAGCCTACCCTTAGCGGTGAGCACAGATACGCAGTATTTT
J: TRBJ1-1; V: TRBV4-1; D: NA; CDR3: CASSQVGAENTEAFF; DNA: TGCGCCAGCAGCCAAGTGGGGGCGGAGAATACTGAAGCTTTCTTT
J: TRBJ2-7; V: TRBV6-6; D: NA; CDR3: CASSYEHLGSYEQYF; DNA: TGTGCCAGCAGTTACGAGCACCTAGGTTCCTACGAGCAGTACTTC
J: TRBJ1-2; V: TRBV28; D: TRBD1; CDR3: CASISTGPYGYTF; DNA: TGTGCCAGCATCTCGACAGGGCCCTATGGCTACACCTTC
J: TRBJ2-2; V: TRBV9; D: TRBD2; CDR3: CASTPGGGNTGELFF; DNA: TGTGCCAGCACCCCTGGCGGGGGGAACACCGGGGAGCTGTTTTTT
J: TRBJ2-7; V: TRBV6-1; D: NA; CDR3: CASREGPGAFEEQYF; DNA: TGTGCCAGCAGAGAAGGCCCAGGGGCCTTTGAGGAGCAGTACTTC
J: TRBJ2-3; V: TRBV6-5; D: NA; CDR3: CASRVGASTDTQYF; DNA: TGTGCCAGCAGAGTAGGAGCTAGCACAGATACGCAGTATTTT
J: TRBJ1-6; V: TRBV6-6; D: NA; CDR3: CASRANSPLHF; DNA: TGTGCCAGCAGGGCTAATTCACCCCTCCACTTT
J: TRBJ2-6; V: TRBV29-1; D: NA; CDR3: CSVEGAEGANVLTF; DNA: TGCAGCGTGGAGGGGGCAGAAGGGGCCAACGTCCTGACTTTC
J: TRBJ2-6; V: TRBV28; D: NA; CDR3: CASRQTGSGANVLTF; DNA: TGTGCCAGCAGGCAAACAGGTTCCGGGGCCAACGTCCTGACTTTC
J: TRBJ2-2; V: TRBV15; D: NA; CDR3: CATSARGDTGELFF; DNA: TGTGCCACCAGCGCCCGCGGAGACACCGGGGAGCTGTTTTTT
J: TRBJ1-4; V: TRBV19; D: NA; CDR3: CASIDTGELNEKLFF; DNA: TGTGCCAGTATCGATACAGGAGAACTTAATGAAAAACTGTTTTTT
J: TRBJ1-2; V: TRBV16; D: NA; CDR3: CASSGTGGFGYTF; DNA: TGTGCCAGCAGCGGTACGGGGGGCTTTGGCTACACCTTC
J: TRBJ2-7; V: TRBV6-5; D: TRBD1; CDR3: CASRRGQGSYEQYF; DNA: TGTGCCAGCAGAAGGGGACAGGGGAGCTACGAGCAGTACTTC
J: TRBJ2-1; V: TRBV2; D: NA; CDR3: CASSSVFEQFF; DNA: TGTGCCAGCAGTTCGGTTTTTGAGCAGTTCTTC
J: TRBJ2-7; V: TRBV19; D: NA; CDR3: CASSTQGGYEQYF; DNA: TGTGCCAGTAGTACCCAGGGAGGCTACGAGCAGTACTTC
J: TRBJ2-7; V: TRBV19; D: NA; CDR3: CASSRDPKSRTENYEQYF; DNA: TGTGCCAGTAGTAGAGACCCGAAGAGCCGGACAGAGAACTACGAGCAGTACTTC
J: TRBJ2-1; V: TRBV19; D: TRBD2; CDR3: CASSGLGTSGRFSSYNEQFF; DNA: TGTGCCAGTAGTGGACTCGGGACTAGCGGGAGGTTCAGCTCCTACAATGAGCAGTTCTTC
J: TRBJ1-5; V: TRBV7-2; D: NA; CDR3: CASSSYNQPQHF; DNA: TGTGCCAGCAGCTCTTACAATCAGCCCCAGCATTTT
J: TRBJ1-2; V: TRBV15; D: NA; CDR3: CATSRGEPTNYGYTF; DNA: TGTGCCACCAGCAGAGGGGAGCCTACCAACTATGGCTACACCTTC
J: TRBJ1-6; V: TRBV27; D: NA; CDR3: CASLIRRGGSPLHF; DNA: TGTGCCAGCCTCATCCGGCGGGGAGGGTCACCCCTCCACTTT
J: TRBJ2-3; V: TRBV10-3; D: TRBD2; CDR3: CAISELAGGLDTDTQYF; DNA: TGTGCCATCAGTGAGTTAGCGGGAGGGCTAGACACAGATACGCAGTATTTT
J: TRBJ1-1; V: TRBV10-3; D: TRBD1; CDR3: CAISEQTGDTEAFF; DNA: TGTGCCATCAGTGAACAGACAGGGGACACTGAAGCTTTCTTT
J: TRBJ2-7; V: TRBV5-8; D: NA; CDR3: CASSLGQISYEQYF; DNA: TGTGCCAGCAGCTTGGGACAGATCTCCTACGAGCAGTACTTC
J: TRBJ2-7; V: TRBV19; D: NA; CDR3: CASSTQGSEQYF; DNA: TGTGCCAGTAGTACCCAGGGAAGCGAGCAGTACTTC
J: TRBJ1-2; V: TRBV5-1; D: NA; CDR3: CASSLAGTDGYTF; DNA: TGCGCCAGCAGCTTGGCCGGGACTGATGGCTACACCTTC
J: TRBJ2-5; V: TRBV4-1; D: TRBD2; CDR3: CASSQESTSGGLETQYF; DNA: TGCGCCAGCAGCCAAGAATCTACTAGCGGGGGGCTGGAGACCCAGTACTTC
J: TRBJ2-1; V: TRBV15; D: NA; CDR3: CATSRAFLVGANNEQFF; DNA: TGTGCCACCAGCAGGGCATTCTTAGTGGGGGCGAACAATGAGCAGTTCTTC
J: TRBJ2-2; V: TRBV5-4; D: TRBD2; CDR3: CASSLVTSGTNTGELFF; DNA: TGTGCCAGCAGCTTGGTGACTAGCGGGACGAACACCGGGGAGCTGTTTTTT
J: TRBJ1-2; V: TRBV11-2; D: NA; CDR3: CASSPRGGGYGYTF; DNA: TGTGCCAGCAGCCCCAGGGGTGGAGGCTATGGCTACACCTTC
J: TRBJ2-3; V: TRBV5-1; D: TRBD2; CDR3: CASSLDSGETDTQYF; DNA: TGCGCCAGCAGCTTGGATAGCGGGGAGACAGATACGCAGTATTTT
J: TRBJ2-7; V: TRBV19; D: TRBD1; CDR3: CASGLRGTGGLDEQYF; DNA: TGTGCCAGCGGCCTCCGTGGGACAGGGGGCTTAGACGAGCAGTACTTC